Following are 28 T cell receptor beta chains from one sample sequenced in a study of regulatory T cells in long-lasting Graves disease. Arm-PCR of CDR3 regions with iRepertoire HTBI primers generated TCR beta libraries. TCRdb reprocessed the multiplex PCR reads via MiXCR and lists one record per CDR3 protein. The sample consists of 350,000 to 450,000 distinct CDR3 sequences, roughly 23% of them appearing once. Time point: persistent/refractory GD, antithyroid drugs over 5 years with positive TRAb. RNA isolated from PBMCs was used to make the TCR library. Specimen: peripheral blood mononuclear cells (PBMCs), collected when the disease was refractory, from a patient treated with antithyroid drugs. The receptors here all came from a woman aged 40 to 49 with Graves disease.

The table lists this clonotype with many counts. The V call is TRBV3-1, the J call TRBJ2-5, with D hard to call. This CDR3 is built from 13 residues. The germline V gene encodes CDR1 LGHDT and CDR2 YNNKEL (reference sequence). V was cut by 0 bases and J by 2 bases, with 4 bases left in between. The CDR3 region is CASSQEWQETQYF. In nucleotides, the CDR3 is TGTGCCAGCAGCCAAGAGTGGCAAGAGACCCAGTACTTC.

This clonotype turned up a few times. The V call is TRBV20-1, the J call TRBJ1-1; no firm D call. Trimming pared 5 bases from V and 1 base from J, leaving 8 bases between. CDR1 and CDR2 (germline): DFQATT, SNEGSKA (reference sequence). The CDR3 extends over 12 amino acids. Here the CDR3 DNA reads TGCAGTGCTGGGGAGCCGAACACTGAAGCTTTCTTT. It is translated as CSAGEPNTEAFF.

In its sample, this clonotype was seen many times. The chain couples TRBV2 to TRBJ2-5; 7 nucleotides line up with TRBD1. In germline, CDR1 is SNHLY, CDR2 FYNNEI. V lost 7 bases and J lost 5; bases outside the gene matches: 10. The CDR3 covers 14 residues. As DNA, the CDR3 is TGTGCCAGCATCAACGACAGGGCGAGGGAGACCCAGTACTTC. Translated, it gives CASINDRARETQYF. Full variable domain (missing parts from reference TRBV2 and TRBJ2-5): EPEVTQTPSHQVTQMGQEVILRCVPISNHLYFYWYRQILGQKVEFLVSFYNNEISEKSEIFDDQFSVERPDGSNFTLKIRSTKLEDSAMYFCASINDRARETQYFGPGTRLLVL.

This clonotype has at least ten counts. The chain combines TRBV28 with TRBJ2-2, with D hard to call. Per the germline V gene, CDR1 is MDHEN and CDR2 is SYDVKM. This CDR3 comprises 13 residues. Trimming took off 0 bases at V and 5 bases at J, with 4 bases between the two ends. The CDR3 nucleotides are TGTGCCAGCAGTTTATGGCCGACCGGGGAGCTGTTTTTT. This sequence encodes CASSLWPTGELFF.

This clonotype occurred many times. The chain couples TRBV6-1 to TRBJ1-5; 7 nucleotides agree with TRBD1. CDR1 is MNHNS and CDR2 is SASEGT in the germline V gene. Trimming at V came to 6 bases and at J to 1 base, leaving 9 bases not matched to a gene. The CDR3 extends over 16 amino acids. Here the CDR3 DNA reads TGTGCCAGCAGGCCCTGGACAGGCTCCAGCAATCAGCCCCAGCATTTT. Its translation: CASRPWTGSSNQPQHF.

This clonotype was detected ten times or more. V is TRBV28 and J is TRBJ2-7, with 13 positions matching TRBD2. Germline CDR1 and CDR2: MDHEN and SYDVKM. The CDR3 length is 16 residues. The trim removed 3 bases at V and 5 bases at J, leaving 7 bases unmatched. In DNA, the CDR3 is TGTGCCAGCAGTTTGTTCAGGACTAGCGGGAGCCACGAGCAGTACTTC. Its translation: CASSLFRTSGSHEQYF.

This clonotype was recorded at least ten times. The J gene is TRBJ2-7, the V gene TRBV6-5; the D is unclear. Germline V gene data show CDR1 as MNHEY and CDR2 as SVGAGI. The V gene lost 2 bases and the J gene lost 0 bases, with 8 bases spanning the gap. This CDR3 is built from 14 residues. The CDR3 region is CASSYEGISYEQYF. The DNA for the CDR3 is TGTGCCAGCAGTTACGAAGGGATCTCCTACGAGCAGTACTTC.

This clonotype came up many times. CDR3 amino acids: CASTLSDYEQYF. The CDR3 DNA reads TGTGCCAGCACCCTCTCCGACTACGAGCAGTACTTC. V gene TRBV6-1 combines with J gene TRBJ2-7, with D uncertain. The V gene's germline CDR1 is MNHNS and CDR2 SASEGT. With 7 bases removed from V and 3 bases from J, the gap between germline ends came to 10 bases. This CDR3 is 12 amino acids long.

This clonotype came up many times. CDR3 loop: CASSEATEAFF. For the CDR3, the DNA is TGTGCCAGCAGTGAGGCCACTGAAGCTTTCTTT. The chain joins TRBV6-1 to TRBJ1-1; D is undetermined. V lost 3 bases, J lost 4 bases, and 3 bases lay in between. The germline gives CDR1 MNHNS, CDR2 SASEGT. This CDR3 has 11 residues.

This clonotype showed up many times. The rearrangement joins TRBV28 to TRBJ1-2, with D unclear. The length of the CDR3 is 13 residues. V lost 7 bases and J lost 4, with 13 bases in between. Germline loops: CDR1 MDHEN, CDR2 SYDVKM. This chain's CDR3 is CASNPGRIYGYTF. The CDR3 coding sequence is TGTGCCAGCAACCCAGGACGGATCTATGGCTACACCTTC.

The J gene is TRBJ2-1, the V gene TRBV11-2, with D perhaps TRBD2 (6 bases). Trimming took off 6 bases at V and 7 bases at J, with 16 bases between the two ends. Germline V gene data show CDR1 as SGHAT and CDR2 as FQNNGV. The CDR3 is 14 residues long. The CDR3 DNA is TGTGCCAGCAGTCCGGCGGGACCGGGGAATGAGCAGTTCTTC. Its translation is CASSPAGPGNEQFF.

This clonotype was counted many times. The chain employs TRBV29-1 and TRBJ2-2; perhaps TRBD1 as D (6 bases). Deletions cut 5 bases from V and 0 bases from J, with 10 bases between. In germline, CDR1 is SQVTM, CDR2 ANQGSEA. The CDR3 is 14 residues long. The CDR3 bases are TGCAGCGTTTCGACAGGAGCGAACACCGGGGAGCTGTTTTTT. Its protein is CSVSTGANTGELFF.

This clonotype was observed at least ten times. This rearrangement joins TRBV2 to TRBJ2-7; TRBD2 matches at 12 bases. V shed 6 bases, J shed 4 bases, and the junction held 7 bases outside the gene matches. The germline gives CDR1 SNHLY, CDR2 FYNNEI. The length of the CDR3 is 15 residues. The CDR3 region has the DNA TGTGCCAGCAGAACCGGGACTAGCGGGTCGTACGAGCAGTACTTC. This sequence encodes CASRTGTSGSYEQYF.

This clonotype occurred many times. The chain recombines TRBV28 with TRBJ1-2, with a tentative D call TRBD1 (6 bases). Germline CDR1 MDHEN, CDR2 SYDVKM. The CDR3 runs 16 residues. Trimming took 4 bases from V and 3 from J, leaving 18 bases between them. The CDR3 DNA follows: TGTGCCAGCAGTTCGAACCAGGGGCAAGGGTACTATGGCTACACCTTC. This codes for CASSSNQGQGYYGYTF.

This clonotype was observed many times. The chain has TRBV2 and TRBJ2-5; 7 nucleotides line up with TRBD2. V was pared by 7 bases and J by 0 bases, with 17 bases of the junction left unmatched. CDR3 size: 18 residues. Germline values: CDR1 SNHLY, CDR2 FYNNEI. CDR3 loop: CASKAGLAESIYQETQYF. CDR3 bases: TGTGCCAGCAAAGCCGGCCTAGCGGAGTCCATCTACCAAGAGACCCAGTACTTC.

This clonotype was seen more than once but under ten times. V usage is TRBV15 and J usage is TRBJ2-5, with unresolved D. Germline CDR1 and CDR2: LNHNV and YYDKDF (reference sequence). CDR3 length: 17 residues. V dropped 0 bases and J dropped 2 bases, with 16 bases sitting between them. CDR3 protein: CATSRDLSPPSQETQYF. The CDR3 nucleotides are TGTGCCACCAGCAGAGATCTCTCGCCCCCCTCGCAAGAGACCCAGTACTTC. The entire variable domain, with the rest obtained from reference TRBV15 and TRBJ2-5, is as follows: DAMVIQNPRYQVTQFGKPVTLSCSQTLNHNVMYWYQQKSSQAPKLLFHYYDKDFNNEADTPDNFQSRRPNTSFCFLDIRSPGLGDTAMYLCATSRDLSPPSQETQYFGPGTRLLVL.

This clonotype was detected ten times or more. The genes are TRBV2 and TRBJ2-5; 10 positions agree with TRBD2. CDR3 size: 17 residues. V was pared by 4 bases and J by 3 bases, with 11 bases of the junction left unmatched. Germline lookup yields CDR1 SNHLY and CDR2 FYNNEI. The CDR3 nucleotides read TGTGCCAGCAGTGGCACGGGACTAGCGCTTACAAAAGAGACCCAGTACTTC. Its protein product is CASSGTGLALTKETQYF.

This clonotype was counted at least ten times. V is TRBV11-2 and J is TRBJ2-7; tentatively, D is TRBD1 (5 bases). The CDR3 is made up of 14 amino acids. With 8 bases removed from V and 0 bases from J, the gap between germline ends came to 14 bases. Germline CDR1 is SGHAT and CDR2 is FQNNGV. CDR3 loop: CASLPTASSYEQYF. CDR3 bases: TGTGCCAGCCTCCCGACAGCTAGCTCCTACGAGCAGTACTTC.

This clonotype showed up just a few times. The chain links TRBV12-3 or TRBV12-4 to TRBJ2-7; D remains ambiguous. The CDR3 has 14 amino acids. The V end lost 6 bases, the J end lost 2 bases, and 14 bases lay between the germline ends. The CDR3 nucleotides are TGTGCCAGCAGGCCCCAAGGCGGCCCCTACGAGCAGTACTTC. The encoded protein is CASRPQGGPYEQYF.

This clonotype was counted a single time. V is TRBV11-3 and J is TRBJ2-1; perhaps TRBD2 as D (7 bases). V lost 5 bases, J lost 4 bases, and 15 bases lay in between. The CDR3 has 15 residues. The V gene's germline CDR1 is SGHNT and CDR2 YENEEA. The CDR3 DNA reads TGTGCCAGCAGCCAAGGGGGACTACTTTACAATGAGCAGTTCTTC. This codes for CASSQGGLLYNEQFF.

For this clonotype: A much larger clonotype is one base distant, so this may be a read error. This chain joins TRBV12-3 or TRBV12-4 and TRBJ2-7, with TRBD1 identical over 8 bases. Trimming removed 6 bases from V and 5 bases from J; junction bases left unmatched: 3. The CDR3 consists of 12 residues. This CDR3 is CASSPDRDEQYF. In DNA form, the CDR3 reads TGTGCCAGCAGCCCGGACAGGGACGAGCAGTACTTC.

At least ten counts were recorded for this clonotype. The chain carries TRBV12-3 or TRBV12-4 and TRBJ1-1, with D possibly TRBD1 on 6 matching bases. The CDR3 is 15 amino acids. V was clipped by 6 bases and J by 0 bases, with 14 bases between them. The CDR3 DNA follows: TGTGCCAGCAGCCCGACGGGACACCTGAACACTGAAGCTTTCTTT. It encodes CASSPTGHLNTEAFF.

This clonotype was seen more than once but under ten times. This chain uses TRBV6-1 with TRBJ2-4; no reliable D call. The V end lost 6 bases, the J end lost 0 bases, and 12 bases lay between the germline ends. This CDR3 comprises 15 residues. Per the germline V gene, CDR1 is MNHNS and CDR2 is SASEGT. This chain's CDR3 is CASREISRAKNIQYF. DNA of the CDR3: TGTGCCAGCAGGGAAATAAGTAGAGCCAAAAACATTCAGTACTTC.

This clonotype showed up many times. V and J are TRBV28 and TRBJ1-1, with D unclear. Germline CDR1 and CDR2: MDHEN and SYDVKM. Deletions cut 5 bases from V and 1 base from J, with 20 bases between. The CDR3 spans 17 residues. CDR3 residues: CASSPLGSGEKNTEAFF. CDR3 bases: TGTGCCAGCAGTCCCTTGGGTTCCGGGGAGAAGAACACTGAAGCTTTCTTT.

This clonotype has a count of ten or more. This chain joins TRBV24-1 and TRBJ2-2; TRBD2 matches at 8 bases. The V gene end was trimmed by 8 bases and the J gene end by 7 bases; junction bases not matched to a gene: 5. CDR3 length equals 13 residues. CDR1 and CDR2 (germline): KGHDR, SFDVKD. DNA of the CDR3: TGTGCCACCATGCCCGCGGGGGGCGGGGAGCTGTTTTTT. It translates to CATMPAGGGELFF.

This clonotype has a handful of counts. V gene TRBV14 combines with J gene TRBJ2-7; D possibly corresponds to TRBD1 (5 bases). V was cut by 5 bases and J by 0 bases, with 14 bases left in between. CDR3 length: 15 amino acids. Germline V gives CDR1 SGHDN, CDR2 FVKESK. The CDR3 reads CASSITQGSSYEQYF. The CDR3 bases are TGTGCCAGCAGCATAACCCAGGGAAGCTCCTACGAGCAGTACTTC.

The chain is built from TRBV29-1 and TRBJ2-3; TRBD1 is a possible D gene (5 bases). Germline assignment: CDR1 SQVTM and CDR2 ANQGSEA. Between the trimmed V and J ends, which lost 1 base and 3 bases, there was a span of 11 bases. The CDR3 loop spans 14 amino acids. The chain's CDR3 is CSVEVRAGTDTQYF. Here the CDR3 DNA reads TGCAGCGTTGAAGTTAGGGCAGGGACAGATACGCAGTATTTT.

Remarks on this clonotype: This CDR3 fails to terminate in the conserved phenylalanine or tryptophan, so it likely reflects a read error. The rearrangement uses TRBV6-2 or TRBV6-3 and TRBJ2-2; TRBD2 aligns across 12 bases. The CDR3 covers 16 residues. The trim removed 5 bases at V and 7 bases at J, leaving 8 bases unmatched. Per the germline V gene, CDR1 is MNHEY and CDR2 is SVGEGT. The CDR3 DNA sequence: TGTGCCAGCAGTCCTCTAGCGGGAGGGCCTGTCGGGGAGCTGTTTCTT. This encodes CASSPLAGGPVGELFL.